The table lists the clone carrying this T cell receptor (beta chain) with a count of one. Here immunoSEQ multiplex PCR was the method, and the copy in TCRdb shows in-frame clones only, minus some. The data show approximately 89,000 clones, with approximately 80% seen just once and roughly an eighth held by the top ten. This sample is drawn from a study of blood T cell repertoires in COVID-19. This CDR3 has 14 amino acids. Trimming stripped 6 bases from V and 6 bases from J, with 16 bases between. Germline lookup yields CDR1 KGHSH and CDR2 LQKENI. The receptor's source is a human donor in a cohort sampled during active COVID-19. The rearrangement links TRBV18 to TRBJ2-3, with a possible D match to TRBD2 (5 bases). The sample was peripheral blood. Here the CDR3 DNA reads TGTGCCAGCTCCCAAGGAGGTCCTATCGATACGCAGTATTTT. As protein: CASSQGGPIDTQYF. Based on the CDR3 plus reference TRBV18 and TRBJ2-3, the full variable domain is NAGVMQNPRHLVRRRGQEARLRCSPMKGHSHVYWYRQLPEEGLKFMVYLQKENIIDESGMPKERFSAEFPKEGPSILRIQQVVRGDSAAYFCASSQGGPIDTQYFGPGTRLTVL.